This record looks at one TCR beta chain sequence and its context. This entry is derived from a study of blood T cell repertoires in COVID-19. Study context: T cells, B-cell-depleted T cells, or PBMCs provided the cDNA or gDNA that served as material.

Germline CDR1 reads MNHEY; CDR2 reads SVGEGT. The CDR3 spans 14 residues. The germline V and J ends were trimmed by 6 bases and 1 base, with 13 bases remaining between them. Data came from immunoSEQ multiplex PCR; TCRdb stores just in-frame clones and leaves some out. The table records under 200,000 clones, around nine tenths of them present only once. Recovery among Cohort 3 donors was established by two negative PCRs, clearance, or symptom resolution. Sequenced sample: PBMCs or T cells enriched from blood (not recorded which). This TCR was recovered from a woman under 30 who had recovered from COVID-19. The V and J genes are TRBV6-2 or TRBV6-3 and TRBJ2-7; possibly TRBD1 for D (6 bases). DNA of the CDR3: TGTGCCAGCAGCCCGGGACACGCTTCCTACGAGCAGTACTTC. Its translation is CASSPGHASYEQYF.